This entry lists 13 T cell receptor beta chains sequenced from one sample in a study of response to subunit inactivated influenza vaccine. TCRdb fed the RT-PCR reads into MiXCR, producing one record per CDR3 protein. The sample consists of hundreds of thousands of distinct CDR3 sequences, around 8% of them appearing once. Sequences were derived from PBMCs from blood, sampled around 25 months after vaccination. These receptors came from a man aged 45 to 75 who received an inactivated influenza vaccine.

The genes are TRBV4-3 and TRBJ2-1, with TRBD2 matching 7 bases. The CDR3 is 17 amino acids. J lost 5 bases, V lost 0 bases, and 10 bases had no gene match. Germline CDR1 LGHNA, CDR2 YSLEER. Written as DNA, the CDR3 is TGCGCCAGCAGCCAAGATTTAGGGCGGGAGTGGGACAATGAGCAGTTCTTC. It translates to CASSQDLGREWDNEQFF.

The chain carries TRBV5-1 and TRBJ2-5; D possibly corresponds to TRBD1 (6 bases). The ends were cut back, 2 bases at V and 5 bases at J, with 13 bases in the middle. This CDR3 has 14 amino acids. CDR1 and CDR2 (germline): SGHRS, YFSETQ. The chain's CDR3 is CASSLIQGWETQYF. CDR3 nucleotides: TGCGCCAGCAGCTTAATACAGGGATGGGAGACCCAGTACTTC.

This clonotype came up a few times. CDR3 coding DNA: TGTGCCTGGAGTGTTCCCGGGACAGGGGACAATGAGCAGTTCTTC. Its translation is CAWSVPGTGDNEQFF. V usage is TRBV30 and J usage is TRBJ2-1, with TRBD1 identical over 10 bases. With 0 bases clipped from V and 5 bases from J, the junction kept 4 bases outside the gene matches. Germline V gene data show CDR1 as GTSNPN and CDR2 as SVGIG (reference sequence). The CDR3 runs to 15 residues.

This clonotype was seen ten or more times. The chain is built from TRBV20-1 and TRBJ2-7, with D possibly matching TRBD1 (6 bases). This CDR3 is built from 12 residues. Germline V gives CDR1 DFQATT, CDR2 SNEGSKA (reference sequence). The ends were cut back, 5 bases at V and 3 bases at J, with 11 bases in the middle. This CDR3 is CSASGTLYEQYF. CDR3 DNA sequence: TGCAGTGCTTCCGGGACACTCTACGAGCAGTACTTC.

This clonotype turned up a few times. This rearrangement joins TRBV24-1 to TRBJ1-2; 7 nucleotides align to TRBD1. V gave up 1 base and J gave up 3 bases; unmatched junction bases: 4. The CDR3 contains 15 residues. The germline gives CDR1 KGHDR, CDR2 SFDVKD. The DNA of the CDR3 is TGTGCCACCAGTGATTTTAGGGGGCGCGACTATGGCTACACCTTC. Translated: CATSDFRGRDYGYTF.

This clonotype showed up just a few times. V and J are TRBV18 and TRBJ2-1, with D perhaps TRBD2 (6 bases). V was clipped by 3 bases and J by 9 bases, with 12 bases between them. CDR1 and CDR2 (germline): KGHSH, LQKENI. The CDR3 loop spans 13 amino acids. CDR3 sequence (DNA): TGTGCCAGCTCACCGAGTTCGGGGGTTGAGCAGTTCTTC. It yields the protein CASSPSSGVEQFF.

The chain recombines TRBV28 with TRBJ2-2; D perhaps matches TRBD2 (6 bases). V lost 8 bases, J lost 5 bases, and 18 bases lay in between. The germline V gene has CDR1 MDHEN and CDR2 SYDVKM. The CDR3 loop spans 15 amino acids. CDR3 loop: CASFTIAEGTGELFF. CDR3 coding DNA: TGTGCCAGCTTTACAATAGCGGAAGGGACCGGGGAGCTGTTTTTT.

This clonotype appeared many times. This sequence joins TRBV11-2 and TRBJ1-1; weak D call: TRBD1 (6 bases). This CDR3 comprises 16 residues. V was shortened by 5 bases and J by 5 bases, with 21 bases between the two germline ends. Germline CDR1 SGHAT, CDR2 FQNNGV. The CDR3 sequence is CASSPRLGGGGTEAFF. The DNA for the CDR3 is TGTGCCAGCAGCCCCCGTCTCGGGGGCGGAGGTACTGAAGCTTTCTTT.

This clonotype was counted many times. As DNA, the CDR3 is TGTGCCAGCAGTTACTCGGGTAATGAAGCTTTCTTT. Its translation is CASSYSGNEAFF. This chain connects TRBV6-5 to TRBJ1-1; D not resolved. The V gene's germline CDR1 is MNHEY and CDR2 SVGAGI. The CDR3 spans 12 residues. V was pared by 0 bases and J by 7 bases, with 6 bases between.

There are a few counts of this clonotype. The chain carries TRBV11-2 and TRBJ2-7, with a weak D call TRBD2 (6 bases). The length of the CDR3 is 14 residues. Germline CDR1 SGHAT, CDR2 FQNNGV. V lost 4 bases, J lost 4 bases, and 14 bases lay in between. This chain's CDR3 is CASSSTGLQYEQYF. CDR3 bases: TGTGCCAGCAGCTCGACGGGACTGCAATACGAGCAGTACTTC.

The table lists this clonotype with a few counts. The chain is built from TRBV10-3 and TRBJ2-1; D remains ambiguous. CDR3 length: 14 amino acids. Germline-derived CDR1 and CDR2 are ENHRY and SYGVKD. The V end lost 4 bases, the J end lost 4 bases, and 11 bases lay between the germline ends. CDR3 sequence reads: CAISAVEGYNEQFF. For the CDR3, the DNA is TGTGCCATCAGTGCTGTGGAAGGATACAATGAGCAGTTCTTC.

This clonotype was observed at least ten times. The genes are TRBV29-1 and TRBJ1-5; D remains ambiguous. CDR1 and CDR2 from the germline V gene are SQVTM and ANQGSEA. V gave up 7 bases and J gave up 2 bases, with 12 bases separating them. This CDR3 has 13 amino acids. CDR3 in amino acids: CSARAGGNQPQHF. In DNA, the CDR3 is TGCAGCGCCAGAGCCGGGGGCAATCAGCCCCAGCATTTT.

Ten or more counts support this clonotype. The chain uses TRBV7-9 and TRBJ2-3, with D unresolved. The CDR3 is 16 residues long. V dropped 5 bases and J dropped 2 bases, with 17 bases sitting between them. CDR1 SEHNR and CDR2 FQNEAQ come from the germline V gene (reference sequence). CDR3 nucleotides: TGTGCCAGCAGCCCCGGAGAGTTTTCAGCCACAGATACGCAGTATTTT. Protein product: CASSPGEFSATDTQYF.